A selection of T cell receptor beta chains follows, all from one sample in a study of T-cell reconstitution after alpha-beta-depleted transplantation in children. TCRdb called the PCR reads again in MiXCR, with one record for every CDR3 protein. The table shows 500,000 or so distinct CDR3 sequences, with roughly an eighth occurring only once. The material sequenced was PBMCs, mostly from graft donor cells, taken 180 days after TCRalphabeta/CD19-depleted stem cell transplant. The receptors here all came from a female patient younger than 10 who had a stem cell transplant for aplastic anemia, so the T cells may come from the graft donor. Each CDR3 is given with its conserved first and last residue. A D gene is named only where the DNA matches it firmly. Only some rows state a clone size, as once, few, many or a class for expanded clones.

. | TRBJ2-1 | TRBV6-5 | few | CASSSPRGRNEQFF | TGTGCCAGCAGTTCCCCTCGGGGGCGCAATGAGCAGTTCTTC
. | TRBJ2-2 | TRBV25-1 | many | CASSDWKNTGELFF | TGTGCCAGCAGTGATTGGAAGAACACCGGGGAGCTGTTTTTT
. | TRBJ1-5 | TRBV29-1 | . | CSVLSRGESQPQHF | TGCAGCGTCCTAAGTCGGGGGGAGAGTCAGCCCCAGCATTTT
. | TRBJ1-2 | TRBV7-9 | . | CASSFPRDTANYGYTF | TGTGCCAGCAGCTTCCCACGGGACACAGCTAACTATGGCTACACCTTC
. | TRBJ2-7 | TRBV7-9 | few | CASSPHNNEQYF | TGTGCCAGCAGCCCCCATAATAACGAGCAGTACTTC
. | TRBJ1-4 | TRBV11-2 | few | CASSSGTTNEKLFF | TGTGCCAGCAGCTCCGGGACAACGAATGAAAAACTGTTTTTT
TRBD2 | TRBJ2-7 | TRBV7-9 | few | CASSPRLAPSYEQYF | TGTGCCAGCAGCCCTCGACTAGCTCCATCCTACGAGCAGTACTTC
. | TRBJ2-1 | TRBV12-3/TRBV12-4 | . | CVSSFLSSEQFF | TGTGTCAGCAGTTTTCTCTCATCGGAGCAGTTCTTC
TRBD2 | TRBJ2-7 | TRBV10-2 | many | CASSAGTSGRHTSQYF | TGCGCCAGCTCCGCGGGTACTAGCGGGAGGCACACCAGCCAGTACTTC
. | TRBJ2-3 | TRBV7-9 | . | CASSFLTDTQCF | TGTGCCAGCAGCTTCCTCACAGATACGCAGTGTTTT
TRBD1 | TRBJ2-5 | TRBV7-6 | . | CASSLVTGVGGQETQYF | TGTGCCAGCAGCTTAGTGACAGGGGTGGGGGGCCAAGAGACCCAGTACTTC
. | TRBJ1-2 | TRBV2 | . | CASTVRTSTKGRSNYGYTF | TGTGCCAGCACGGTTCGCACTTCAACCAAAGGACGGAGCAACTATGGCTACACCTTC
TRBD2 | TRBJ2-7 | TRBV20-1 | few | CSAPNLAGSYEQYF | TGCAGTGCGCCGAATTTAGCGGGCTCCTACGAGCAGTACTTC
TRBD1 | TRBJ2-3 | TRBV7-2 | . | CASSLPGQGPYTDTQYF | TGTGCCAGCAGCTTACCCGGACAGGGGCCGTACACAGATACGCAGTATTTT
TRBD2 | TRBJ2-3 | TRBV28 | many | CASRSRLAGDLYTQYF | TGTGCCAGCAGATCCCGACTAGCGGGAGATCTGTATACGCAGTATTTT
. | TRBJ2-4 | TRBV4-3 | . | CASSQDVGYVLAKNIQYF | TGCGCCAGCAGCCAAGACGTCGGATACGTCCTAGCCAAAAACATTCAGTACTTC